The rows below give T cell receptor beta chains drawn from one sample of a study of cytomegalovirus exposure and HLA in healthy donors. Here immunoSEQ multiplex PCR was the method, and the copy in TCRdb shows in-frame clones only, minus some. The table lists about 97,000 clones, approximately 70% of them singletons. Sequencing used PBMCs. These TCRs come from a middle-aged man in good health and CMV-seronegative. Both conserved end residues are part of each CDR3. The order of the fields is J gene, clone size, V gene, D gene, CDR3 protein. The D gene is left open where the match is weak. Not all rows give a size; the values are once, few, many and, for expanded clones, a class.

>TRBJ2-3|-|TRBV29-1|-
CSDLKGPEGDTQYF
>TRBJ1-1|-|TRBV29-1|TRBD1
CSARRGQGDTEAFF
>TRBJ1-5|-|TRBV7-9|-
CASSSDEDSSNQPQHF
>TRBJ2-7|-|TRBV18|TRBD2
CASSPTSDSYEQYF
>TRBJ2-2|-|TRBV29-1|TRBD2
CSVERRGLVTGELFF
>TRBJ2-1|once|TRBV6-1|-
CASRNRDEFF
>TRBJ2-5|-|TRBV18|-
CASSPPLSLGRDSRETQYF
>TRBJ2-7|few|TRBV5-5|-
CASSLATGYEQYF
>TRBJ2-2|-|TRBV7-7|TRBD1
CASSWDRSNTGELFF
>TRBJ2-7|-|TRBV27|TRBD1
CASSFVGTGDSYEQYF
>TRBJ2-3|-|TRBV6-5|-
CASAGGTDTQYF
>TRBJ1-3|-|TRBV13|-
CASSNAVGLSGNTIYF
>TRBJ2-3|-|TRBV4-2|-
CASSQGTIPGFTHDTQYF
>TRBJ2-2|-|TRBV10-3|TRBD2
CAIRGPGGGNTGELFF
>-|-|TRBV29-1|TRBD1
CSVLSGTGAYEQYF
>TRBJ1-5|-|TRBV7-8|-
CASSFPGGNQPQHF
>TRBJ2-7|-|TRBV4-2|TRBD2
CASSQVRLAGGYEQYF
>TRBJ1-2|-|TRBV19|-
CASSMGFGHLYGYTF
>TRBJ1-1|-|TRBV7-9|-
CASSLAEGLEAFF
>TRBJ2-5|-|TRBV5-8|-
CASSFRSVYQETQYF
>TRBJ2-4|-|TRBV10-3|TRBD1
CATEDRVGAKNIQYF
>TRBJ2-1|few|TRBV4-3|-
CASSQVQYNEQFF
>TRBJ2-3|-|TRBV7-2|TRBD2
CASSFSGWGDTQYF
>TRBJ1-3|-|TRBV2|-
CASKGSHSGNTIYF
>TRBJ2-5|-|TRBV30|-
CAWSPLRETQYF
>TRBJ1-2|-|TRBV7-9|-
CASSLSNTGYGYTF
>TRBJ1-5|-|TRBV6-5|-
CASSSQGWLGNQPQHF
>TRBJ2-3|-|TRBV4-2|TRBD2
CASSQIGTSGGADTQYF
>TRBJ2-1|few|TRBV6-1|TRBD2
CASSEGLAEGEQFF
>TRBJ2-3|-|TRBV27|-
CASARVVTDTQYF
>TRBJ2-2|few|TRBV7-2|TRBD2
CASSSLFKRGISGELFF
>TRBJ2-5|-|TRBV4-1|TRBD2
CASSHLPTLPAGGQETQYF
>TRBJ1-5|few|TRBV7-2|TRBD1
CASSLVIGQGDDQPQHF
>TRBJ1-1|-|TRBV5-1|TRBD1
CASRIRDSALEAFF